The 6 T cell receptor beta chains below were found in one sample sequenced in a study of radiation and T cells in renal cell carcinoma. The table came from immunoSEQ multiplex PCR; TCRdb's copy has only in-frame clones and leaves some out. The sample comprises some 130,000 clones, around 90% of which are singletons, and 5% to 6.5% rests with the top ten. The time point was: blood 2 weeks post-SBRT. Treatment in this sample: 15 Gy SBRT to primary tumor, nephrectomy 4 weeks later. The material was blood, obtained from a patient whose treatment included radiotherapy and nephrectomy. Receptors were obtained from an older woman with renal cell carcinoma.

The V and J genes are TRBV5-1 and TRBJ2-7; maybe TRBD2 (6 bases). Germline V gene sequence: CDR1 SGHRS, CDR2 YFSETQ. V lost 1 base to trimming and J lost 1 base, with 9 bases between them. The CDR3 contains 14 residues. Here the CDR3 DNA reads TGCGCCAGCAGCTTGCCTAGCGCTTCCTACGAGCAGTACTTC. It specifies CASSLPSASYEQYF.

The chain joins TRBV10-3 to TRBJ2-7, with D perhaps matching TRBD1 or TRBD2 (5 bases each). CDR1 is ENHRY, CDR2 SYGVKD, per germline. The CDR3 is 13 amino acids. V was cut by 7 bases and J by 2 bases, with 12 bases left in between. The CDR3 loop is CAINRDGTYEQYF. CDR3 bases: TGTGCCATCAATAGGGACGGAACCTACGAGCAGTACTTC.

The V gene is TRBV1, the J gene TRBJ2-5; the table's D call of TRBD2 was not tested on the DNA. TRBV1 is tagged as a pseudogene. CDR3 length: 17 residues. The CDR3 protein is CTSSHLTSGYSKETQYF. The CDR3 bases are TGCACCAGCAGCCACCTCACTAGCGGGTACTCGAAAGAGACCCAGTACTTC.

In this sample, this clone turned up once. The rearrangement joins TRBV19 to TRBJ2-1; possible D gene TRBD2, 7 bases. V gave up 5 bases and J gave up 8 bases, with 16 bases separating them. Germline V gene data show CDR1 as LNHDA and CDR2 as SQIVND (reference sequence). The CDR3 covers 14 residues. In DNA, the CDR3 is TGTGCCAGTAGTTTTTTAGGGGGGGGAGATGAGCAGTTCTTC. Its protein is CASSFLGGGDEQFF.

V gene TRBV5-6 combines with J gene TRBJ1-1; D is ambiguous. The CDR3 totals 12 residues. From germline, CDR1 is SGHDT and CDR2 YYEEEE. Trimming left V 4 bases short and J 4 bases short, with 8 bases between. This chain's CDR3 is CASSRRVTEAFF. The CDR3, as DNA: TGTGCCAGCAGCAGACGGGTCACTGAAGCTTTCTTT. Supplemented by reference TRBV5-6 and TRBJ1-1, the full variable domain reads DAGVTQSPTHLIKTRGQQVTLRCSPKSGHDTVSWYQQALGQGPQFIFQYYEEEERQRGNFPDRFSGHQFPNYSSELNVNALLLGDSALYLCASSRRVTEAFFGQGTRLTVV.

This sequence joins TRBV9 and TRBJ2-7; a weak D match, TRBD1 (5 bases). With 3 bases removed from V and 2 bases from J, the gap between germline ends came to 15 bases. This CDR3 is 15 amino acids long. From germline, CDR1 is SGDLS and CDR2 YYNGEE. The CDR3 protein is CASSAFGRVPYEQYF. The CDR3 nucleotides read TGTGCCAGCAGCGCCTTCGGCAGGGTTCCCTACGAGCAGTACTTC.